This T cell receptor beta chain appears in the sequencing data of a study of OX40 agonist ivuxolimab in advanced cancers. About the full investigation: The costimulatory receptor OX40 (CD134) was targeted by ivuxolimab, a fully human IgG2 agonistic monoclonal antibody. Intravenous ivuxolimab was administered to patients every 2 weeks at six dose levels: 0.01, 0.1, 0.3, 1.5, 3 and 10 mg/kg. Among the approximately 54 dose-escalation patients, about 19 had hepatocellular carcinoma, 15 or so melanoma, 9 renal cell carcinoma and 9 head and neck cancer. A male proportion of roughly 80% and a mean age of approximately 61 years, ranging from 23 to 79, were recorded for the dose-escalation cohort. Prior anti-PD-1, anti-PD-L1 or anti-CTLA-4 therapy was permitted, and less than 45% of dose-escalation patients had received checkpoint inhibitors. Partial responses occurred in three dose-escalation patients: two with cutaneous melanoma and one with hepatocellular carcinoma. The purpose of peripheral TCRbeta sequencing was to test whether ivuxolimab changed TCR sequence diversity and led to clonal T-cell expansion. The paper reports the monotherapy dose-escalation portion (N = 52 patients) of the phase I ivuxolimab trial.

In regard to this clone: Its antigen is unknown. The sample holds no much larger clone one base away, and base qualities are not on file.

Genomic DNA was isolated from the sorted cells so that the TCRbeta CDR3 region could be sequenced. The immunoSEQ Assay was used for sequencing of TCRbeta CDR3 regions. What TCRdb holds here is the immuneACCESS table cut down to in-frame rearrangements. Part of the clones is not present; checked against another copy, under half of the missing clones reflect an unresolved V gene, and the others are unexplained. This sample lists nearly 20,000 clones; around four fifths were detected once. The ten largest clones take up less than 25% of the sample. V is reduced by 1 base and J by 5 bases, leaving a spacing of 11 bases between them. CDR1 SGHAT and CDR2 FQNNGV are derived from the germline V gene. The CDR3, from cysteine to phenylalanine, totals 14 residues. Only CDR3 DNA remains: 42 bases, in frame from the first base. The research as a whole found: After ivuxolimab, more expanded clones were found on average in CD8+ T cells than in CD4+ T cells. Which antigens the clonally expanded peripheral T cells were specific for was not determined. Low levels of normalized T-cell clonal expansion were also seen in some nonresponding patients. In the 0.1-3.0 mg/kg groups, partial responders had among the lowest normalized peripheral clonal expansion, particularly in CD8+ T cells. At doses from 0.1 to 3.0 mg/kg, clonal expansion was seen in both CD4+ and CD8+ blood T cells between baseline and week 6.

Patients with autoimmune disease history or receiving systemic immunosuppression were excluded from the trial. In every dose cohort, peripheral blood was drawn for TCR sequencing at baseline, cycle 4 day 1, and cycle 7 day 1. The samples were drawn from a first-in-human, open-label, multicenter phase I dose-escalation trial of ivuxolimab. Adults with locally advanced or metastatic melanoma, renal cell, hepatocellular, or head and neck squamous cell carcinoma were enrolled in the trial. CD4+ and CD8+ T cells were sorted separately from peripheral blood before TCR sequencing. This TCR was sampled from an adult with an advanced solid tumor such as melanoma, head and neck, liver or kidney cancer. The sequenced sample was CD4+ or CD8+ T cells sorted from blood, obtained in a trial of the OX40 agonist ivuxolimab. This receptor chain uses TRBV11-2 and TRBJ1-2, with TRBD1 as a weak D call on 6 bases. CDR3 region: CASSLVRTAYGYTF. The nucleotide sequence reads as follows: TGTGCCAGCAGCTTAGTTCGGACAGCTTATGGCTACACCTTC. With the rest looked up from the reference TRBV11-2 and TRBJ1-2 genes rather than sequenced, the full variable domain is EAGVAQSPRYKIIEKRQSVAFWCNPISGHATLYWYQQILGQGPKLLIQFQNNGVVDDSQLPKDRFSAERLKGVDSTLKIQPAKLEDSAVYLCASSLVRTAYGYTFGSGTRLTVV.